Listed below are T cell receptor beta chains from one sample, sequenced in a study of control samples from healthy donors and cancer patients. Measured with immunoSEQ multiplex PCR; TCRdb has only the in-frame clones, and not every one. The repertoire table contains about 190,000 clones. Sequenced material: blood. These receptor sequences come from a woman younger than 45 in good health. The CDR3 runs from the conserved cysteine through the conserved F or W. Fields, in order: D gene, J gene, V gene, CDR3 DNA, CDR3 protein. A D gene is named only where the DNA matches it firmly.

NA,TRBJ1-1,TRBV5-1,TGCGCCAGCAGCTCAGGAACAGGGTCCGTGTTTGAAGCTTTCTTT,CASSSGTGSVFEAFF
NA,TRBJ1-4,TRBV11-2,TGTGCCAGCAGCTCCGATCGGGGGACTAATGAAAAACTGTTTTTT,CASSSDRGTNEKLFF
NA,TRBJ1-1,TRBV29-1,TGCAGCGTGTTAACGGGGGCTGAAGCTTTCTTT,CSVLTGAEAFF
NA,TRBJ2-2,TRBV6-5,TGTGCCAGCAGTTATCAGGGAAGGGAGCTGTTTTTT,CASSYQGRELFF
NA,TRBJ1-2,TRBV12-3/TRBV12-4,TGTGCCAGCAGTTTAGGACGGCCTTATGGCTACACCTTC,CASSLGRPYGYTF
NA,TRBJ1-1,TRBV27,TGTGCCAGCAGTTTTTGGCAGGGTGAAGCTTTCTTT,CASSFWQGEAFF
TRBD2,TRBJ2-3,TRBV10-3,TGTGCCATCGGGACTAGCGGGGGCCACACAGATACGCAGTATTTT,CAIGTSGGHTDTQYF
NA,TRBJ2-1,TRBV3-1/TRBV3-2,TGTGCCAGCAGCCAAGGGGGCGGAGTCAATGAGCAGTTCTTC,CASSQGGGVNEQFF
NA,TRBJ1-2,TRBV7-2,TGTGCCAGCAGCGCTTGGGGGGTTAACTATGGCTACACCTTC,CASSAWGVNYGYTF
NA,TRBJ1-6,TRBV7-2,TGTGCCAGCAGCTTAGAGTCGGGGGTTAGGGATTCACCCCTCCACTTT,CASSLESGVRDSPLHF
NA,TRBJ2-7,TRBV5-1,TGCGCCAGCAGCTTTAGACAGGGAGGCGAGCAGTACTTC,CASSFRQGGEQYF
NA,TRBJ1-1,TRBV19,TGTGCCAGTAGTATAGCTGCTGGGTTGAACACTGAAGCTTTCTTT,CASSIAAGLNTEAFF
NA,TRBJ2-2,TRBV7-9,TGTGCCAGCAGCTTAGCGCAGGGAAACACCGGGGAGCTGTTTTTT,CASSLAQGNTGELFF
TRBD1,TRBJ1-2,TRBV12-5,TGTGCTAGTGGGGACAGGGTGGGAGGCTACACCTTC,CASGDRVGGYTF
NA,TRBJ1-3,TRBV27,TGTGCCAGCAAGGGGGGTGAGGGAGGAAACACCATATATTTT,CASKGGEGGNTIYF
NA,TRBJ1-2,TRBV7-2,TGTGCCAGCAGCTCCCTAACCACGCCCTATGGCTACACCTTC,CASSSLTTPYGYTF
NA,TRBJ1-6,TRBV30,TGTGCCTGGAGTGTACGGTCAAGCAATTCACCCCTCCACTTT,CAWSVRSSNSPLHF
TRBD1,TRBJ1-1,TRBV5-1,TGCGCCAGCAGCTTCCGGACAGGAGTGAACACTGAAGCTTTCTTT,CASSFRTGVNTEAFF
NA,TRBJ1-2,TRBV6-5,TGTGCCAGCAGTTCTGGGGGCGCAGACTCCTATGGCTACACCTTC,CASSSGGADSYGYTF
TRBD2,TRBJ2-3,TRBV7-8,TGTGCCAGCAGCTTAGAGGCTAGCGGGGGGGACACAGATACGCAGTATTTT,CASSLEASGGDTDTQYF
TRBD1,TRBJ1-6,TRBV2,TGTGCCATCCTGGGACAGTACAATTCACCCCTCCACTTT,CAILGQYNSPLHF
NA,TRBJ1-2,TRBV12-3/TRBV12-4,TGTGCCAGCAGCCCTAACTATGGCTACACCTTC,CASSPNYGYTF
NA,TRBJ1-4,TRBV30,TGTGCCTGGAGCGAATTAAACTCCAACGGGGGAGAAAAACTGTTTTTT,CAWSELNSNGGEKLFF
NA,TRBJ2-6,TRBV28,TGTGCCAGCAGTCAGAACAGGGCCGGGGCCAACGTCCTGACTTTC,CASSQNRAGANVLTF
NA,TRBJ2-4,TRBV10-3,TGTGCCACCCTCGGACTTAGCCAGGGCAAAAACATTCAGTACTTC,CATLGLSQGKNIQYF
NA,TRBJ2-5,TRBV7-2,TGTGCCAGCAGTTATCAGGGGCGGGAGACCCAGTACTTC,CASSYQGRETQYF
NA,TRBJ1-6,TRBV5-4,TGTGCCAGCAGCTTGAACAGGGATAATTCACCCCTCCACTTT,CASSLNRDNSPLHF
NA,TRBJ2-7,TRBV12-3/TRBV12-4,TGTGCCAGCAGTTTACGGCAGGTCTACGAGCAGTACTTC,CASSLRQVYEQYF
NA,TRBJ2-7,TRBV5-1,TGCGCCAGCAGCTTGAGTGGGGTCGAGCAGTACTTC,CASSLSGVEQYF